This TCR beta chain was recorded in a study of vaccination effects on CD4 cells after COVID-19. To note about this clone: Its matching antigen is unknown.

Generated by immunoSEQ multiplex PCR, the TCRdb table keeps only in-frame clones and is missing some. This sample has roughly 27,000 clones, with about four fifths found just once. With the ViraFEST assay, the study expanded antigen-specific CD4+ T cells using viral peptide pools, then sequenced them. Having been cultured for roughly 9 days, the cells underwent CD4+ T cell isolation. Participants got two doses of BNT162b2 or mRNA-1273 vaccine. V trimming: 6 bases; J trimming: 4 bases; junction bases outside the gene matches: 7. The CDR3 is 15 amino acids. Germline V gene sequence: CDR1 SNHLY, CDR2 FYNNEI.

The source of this sequence is a human donor who received a COVID-19 vaccine. Some clones in this sample may be carry-over from other donors' samples. The sequences come from CD4+ T cells from PBMCs cultured with HCoV-NL63 spike peptides, collected after COVID-19 vaccination. The rearrangement links TRBV2 to TRBJ2-3; TRBD2 aligns across 10 bases. The CDR3 sequence: CASRELAGTPDTQYF. DNA of the CDR3: TGTGCCAGCAGAGAACTAGCGGGGACGCCAGATACGCAGTATTTT.